This entry lists 21 T cell receptor beta chains sequenced from one sample in a study of cytomegalovirus exposure and HLA in healthy donors. 60 Vbeta and 13 Jbeta primers were used in PCR. Repertoires were generated with immunoSEQ multiplex PCR, while TCRdb's copy carries only in-frame clones and drops some. The table shows hundreds of thousands of clones, with approximately 83% occurring only once. The sequenced sample consisted of PBMCs. These receptors were obtained from a boy aged 2 to 10 in good health and CMV-seronegative.

This rearrangement joins TRBV30 to TRBJ2-1; 10 nucleotides agree with TRBD2. The CDR3 spans 18 residues. CDR1 is GTSNPN and CDR2 is SVGIG in the germline V gene (reference sequence). The ends lost 3 bases at V and 4 bases at J; junction bases unmatched: 15. The DNA of the CDR3 is TGTGCCTGGAGCGGGGGGGCTAGCGGGAGTCGGAGGTACAATGAGCAGTTCTTC. Residues: CAWSGGASGSRRYNEQFF.

The chain combines TRBV6-5 with TRBJ1-1; D remains unclear. Germline CDR1 MNHEY, CDR2 SVGAGI. V dropped 4 bases and J dropped 3 bases, with 12 bases sitting between them. The CDR3 spans 14 residues. CDR3: CASSWSTQHTEAFF. The CDR3 DNA reads as TGTGCCAGCAGTTGGAGTACCCAACACACTGAAGCTTTCTTT.

The chain uses TRBV6-1 and TRBJ1-6; tentative D call: TRBD1 (5 bases). The CDR3 consists of 15 residues. Germline assignment: CDR1 MNHNS and CDR2 SASEGT. With 6 bases removed from V and 7 bases from J, the gap between germline ends came to 16 bases. CDR3 residues: CASSEENWGNSPLHF. DNA of the CDR3: TGTGCCAGCAGCGAGGAAAACTGGGGCAATTCACCCCTCCACTTT.

The chain employs TRBV7-6 and TRBJ2-5, with TRBD1 identical over 8 bases. CDR1 is SGHVS and CDR2 is FNYEAQ in the germline V gene. This CDR3 comprises 15 residues. J lost 5 bases, V lost 4 bases, and 9 bases had no gene match. For the CDR3, the DNA is TGTGCCAGCAGCTCCTCAGGGGGCATCAAGGAGACCCAGTACTTC. Its protein is CASSSSGGIKETQYF. The full variable domain, in which reference TRBV7-6 and TRBJ2-5 provide the parts outside the CDR3, is GAGVSQSPRYKVTKRGQDVALRCDPISGHVSLYWYRQALGQGPEFLTYFNYEAQQDKSGLPNDRFSAERPEGSISTLTIQRTEQRDSAMYRCASSSSGGIKETQYFGPGTRLLVL.

A single count supports this clone. This rearrangement joins TRBV29-1 to TRBJ2-3; TRBD1 might be the D (5 bases). Germline values: CDR1 SQVTM, CDR2 ANQGSEA. Trimming cost V 2 bases and J 2 bases, with 8 bases left between them. This CDR3 is 13 amino acids long. CDR3 DNA: TGCAGCGTTGAATCAGGGTTCACAGATACGCAGTATTTT. This sequence encodes CSVESGFTDTQYF.

This clone was detected once. The rearrangement joins TRBV5-5 to TRBJ1-2; D may be TRBD1 (5 bases). Germline CDR1 and CDR2: SGHKS and YYEKEE (reference sequence). V lost 5 bases and J lost 4, with 27 bases in between. This CDR3 spans 18 amino acids. CDR3 nucleotide sequence: TGTGCCAGCAGTCTTGAGGGAGTCTCCGGGGGAAGTGTCTATGGCTACACCTTC. As protein: CASSLEGVSGGSVYGYTF.

This clone has a handful of counts. The rearrangement uses TRBV6-5 and TRBJ2-7; 13 bases map to TRBD2. The V gene end was trimmed by 9 bases and the J gene end by 1 base; junction bases not matched to a gene: 3. The length of the CDR3 is 14 residues. Per the germline V gene, CDR1 is MNHEY and CDR2 is SVGAGI. CDR3 protein: CASGLAGESYEQYF. For the CDR3, the DNA is TGTGCCAGTGGACTAGCGGGAGAATCCTACGAGCAGTACTTC.

This chain joins TRBV27 and TRBJ2-7; D is unclear. CDR3 size: 14 residues. In germline, CDR1 is MNHEY, CDR2 SMNVEV (reference sequence). The V gene lost 3 bases and the J gene lost 0 bases, with 9 bases spanning the gap. CDR3 sequence reads: CASSLTESSYEQYF. CDR3 DNA sequence: TGTGCCAGCAGTTTGACGGAGAGCTCCTACGAGCAGTACTTC.

The chain is built from TRBV5-6 and TRBJ1-1; D possibly corresponds to TRBD1 (5 bases). The V end was cut by 0 bases, the J end by 2 bases, with 11 bases between. CDR3 length: 15 residues. Germline V lookup: CDR1 SGHDT, CDR2 YYEEEE. CDR3 region: CASSLVGQGNTEAFF. As DNA, the CDR3 is TGTGCCAGCAGCTTGGTCGGCCAGGGAAACACTGAAGCTTTCTTT.

V gene TRBV6-5 combines with J gene TRBJ1-1, with D tentatively TRBD1 (6 bases). The germline V and J ends were trimmed by 3 bases and 11 bases, with 13 bases remaining between them. Germline CDR1 reads MNHEY; CDR2 reads SVGAGI. The CDR3 is 12 residues long. The CDR3 loop reads CASSYRQEEAFF. The CDR3 nucleotides are TGTGCCAGCAGTTATCGACAGGAGGAGGCTTTCTTT.

V is TRBV13 and J is TRBJ2-7, with TRBD2 identical over 12 bases. J was trimmed by 4 bases and V by 0 bases; bases with no gene match: 1. Germline V lookup: CDR1 PRHDT, CDR2 FYEKMQ (reference sequence). This CDR3 has 15 amino acids. CDR3 DNA: TGTGCCAGCAGCTTAGGACTAGCGGGAGGATACGAGCAGTACTTC. Translation: CASSLGLAGGYEQYF.

The CDR3 nucleotides are TGTGCCAGCAGTGAAGGACTTGAAGATACGCAGTATTTT. It yields the protein CASSEGLEDTQYF. The chain combines TRBV6-4 with TRBJ2-3, with D possibly matching TRBD2 (5 bases). V was shortened by 3 bases and J by 5 bases, with 9 bases between the two germline ends. Germline V CDR1 and CDR2: MRHNA, SNTAGT. CDR3 size: 13 residues.

This clone turned up a few times. The chain recombines TRBV2 with TRBJ1-5; D possibly corresponds to TRBD1 (5 bases). CDR1 is SNHLY and CDR2 is FYNNEI in the germline V gene. This CDR3 spans 17 amino acids. Trimming left V 5 bases short and J 1 base short, with 18 bases between. The CDR3: CASSQGRISRSNQPQHF. The CDR3 nucleotides are TGTGCCAGCAGTCAGGGTAGGATCTCTCGAAGCAATCAGCCCCAGCATTTT.

This clone turned up a few times. The V and J genes are TRBV2 and TRBJ1-1; no reliable D call. Trimming shortened V by 8 bases and J by 1 base, and 5 bases separated the two germline ends. The CDR3 covers 11 residues. Per the germline V gene, CDR1 is SNHLY and CDR2 is FYNNEI. As DNA, the CDR3 is TGTGCCAGCGTGGCGAACACTGAAGCTTTCTTT. Protein: CASVANTEAFF.

V and J are TRBV5-1 and TRBJ1-2; tentative D call: TRBD1 (6 bases). This CDR3 region has 14 residues. V dropped 6 bases and J dropped 5 bases, with 17 bases sitting between them. In germline, CDR1 is SGHRS, CDR2 YFSETQ. The CDR3 coding sequence is TGCGCCAGCACCTCCGAGGGGGGGGCATATGGCTACACCTTC. Translated: CASTSEGGAYGYTF.

CDR3: CASSPPPGTDHTDTQYF. The CDR3 bases are TGTGCCAGCAGCCCCCCTCCCGGGACAGACCACACAGATACGCAGTATTTT. V usage is TRBV5-6 and J usage is TRBJ2-3, with 7 bases lining up with TRBD1. CDR1 is SGHDT, CDR2 YYEEEE, per germline. The CDR3 runs to 17 residues. The V gene end was trimmed by 4 bases and the J gene end by 2 bases; junction bases not matched to a gene: 13.

The chain employs TRBV19 and TRBJ1-5; TRBD1 matches at 7 bases. The CDR3 length is 15 residues. Germline V lookup: CDR1 LNHDA, CDR2 SQIVND (reference sequence). Unmatched junction bases numbered 5, after V lost 0 bases and J lost 6 bases. CDR3 protein: CASSIDLQGPQPQHF. Written as DNA, the CDR3 is TGTGCCAGTAGTATAGACTTACAGGGGCCTCAGCCCCAGCATTTT.

The chain carries TRBV4-2 and TRBJ1-6, with no clear D. The germline CDR1 and CDR2 sequences are LGHNA and YNFKEQ. V was cut by 4 bases and J by 0 bases, with 19 bases left in between. This CDR3 spans 19 amino acids. CDR3 nucleotide sequence: TGTGCCAGCAGCCCCCAGTTGGCTAGGAGAAGCTCCTATAATTCACCCCTCCACTTT. Its translation: CASSPQLARRSSYNSPLHF.

The V gene is TRBV14, the J gene TRBJ1-2, with unresolved D. The CDR3 runs to 15 residues. Germline V gene sequence: CDR1 SGHDN, CDR2 FVKESK. The V gene lost 3 bases and the J gene lost 6 bases, with 17 bases spanning the gap. CDR3 bases: TGTGCCAGCAGCCAGGGGTTGCACCGCGGGGATGGCTACACCTTC. It yields the protein CASSQGLHRGDGYTF.

The chain has TRBV29-1 and TRBJ1-1; D not certain. Germline CDR1 SQVTM, CDR2 ANQGSEA. There are 11 residues in the CDR3. V was trimmed by 6 bases and J by 1 base, leaving 6 bases between them. The DNA for the CDR3 is TGCAGCGTGACAAGGAACACTGAAGCTTTCTTT. Its protein is CSVTRNTEAFF.

The chain couples TRBV6-6 to TRBJ1-2; a possible D gene is TRBD1 (5 bases). The germline gives CDR1 MNHNY, CDR2 SVGAGI (reference sequence). The germline V and J ends were trimmed by 10 bases and 8 bases, with 14 bases remaining between them. The CDR3 length is 11 residues. CDR3 nucleotide sequence: TGTGCCATCGAAAGGGGAAACGGCTACACCTTC. As protein: CAIERGNGYTF.